A single sample gave rise to the 26 T cell receptor beta chains below, sequenced in a study of T cell responses to AZD1222 COVID-19 vaccine. The table came from immunoSEQ multiplex PCR; TCRdb's copy has only in-frame clones and leaves some out. The sample gives more than 150,000 clones, 85% to 95% of which show up once; around 1.6% is in the top ten. Source: peripheral blood, taken 28 days after the second AZD1222 dose. The receptors come from an adult who received the AZD1222 COVID-19 vaccine.

The chain employs TRBV19 and TRBJ2-1; D ambiguous. The ends were cut back, 3 bases at V and 3 bases at J, with 0 bases in the middle. This CDR3 has 11 residues. The germline gives CDR1 LNHDA, CDR2 SQIVND (reference sequence). The CDR3 DNA reads as TGTGCCAGTAGTATCTACAATGAGCAGTTCTTC. Residues: CASSIYNEQFF. The complete variable domain, with remaining parts taken from reference TRBV19 and TRBJ2-1, reads DGGITQSPKYLFRKEGQNVTLSCEQNLNHDAMYWYRQDPGQGLRLIYYSQIVNDFQKGDIAEGYSVSREKKESFPLTVTSAQKNPTAFYLCASSIYNEQFFGPGTRLTVL.

The chain employs TRBV5-1 and TRBJ1-2; D may be TRBD1 (6 bases). In germline, CDR1 is SGHRS, CDR2 YFSETQ. This CDR3 comprises 14 residues. V lost 3 bases and J lost 2, with 11 bases in between. CDR3 in DNA: TGCGCCAGCAGCTACCTACAGGGAAACTATGGCTACACCTTC. Its protein is CASSYLQGNYGYTF.

As regards this clone: Other DNA sequences in this specimen translate into the identical CDR3. The chain carries TRBV13 and TRBJ1-2; D ambiguous. Germline values: CDR1 PRHDT, CDR2 FYEKMQ (reference sequence). CDR3 length equals 12 residues. V was trimmed by 0 bases and J by 4 bases, leaving 3 bases between them. This CDR3 is CASSLGSYGYTF. CDR3 DNA sequence: TGTGCCAGCAGCTTAGGGTCCTATGGCTACACCTTC.

V usage is TRBV7-3 and J usage is TRBJ1-1; a possible D gene is TRBD1 (5 bases). CDR3 size: 15 residues. CDR1 and CDR2 (germline): SGHTA, FQGTGA. V was cut by 5 bases and J by 7 bases, with 20 bases left in between. CDR3 sequence reads: CASSPQETVRGEAFF. The DNA of the CDR3 is TGTGCCAGCAGCCCCCAGGAGACAGTGCGTGGTGAAGCTTTCTTT.

The CDR3 reads CSVAGGAAQYF. The DNA of the CDR3 is TGCAGCGTTGCAGGCGGGGCGGCCCAGTACTTC. V gene TRBV29-1 combines with J gene TRBJ2-5; tentative D call: TRBD2 (6 bases). There are 11 residues in the CDR3. CDR1 SQVTM and CDR2 ANQGSEA come from the germline V gene. V shed 4 bases and J shed 9 bases, with 12 bases lying between them.

The V and J genes are TRBV6-5 and TRBJ2-7; 8 positions agree with TRBD1. The CDR3 extends over 14 amino acids. Germline trimming cut 4 bases from V and 3 bases from J; bases unmatched to any gene: 5. The germline V gene has CDR1 MNHEY and CDR2 SVGAGI. In nucleotides, the CDR3 is TGTGCCAGCAGTTTGCTAGGGACAGGCTACGAGCAGTACTTC. It is translated as CASSLLGTGYEQYF.

This sequence joins TRBV15 and TRBJ2-2, with 7 bases aligning to TRBD1. CDR3 length: 16 residues. Germline V gene data show CDR1 as LNHNV and CDR2 as YYDKDF (reference sequence). V was pared by 5 bases and J by 7 bases, with 13 bases of the junction left unmatched. Here the CDR3 reads CATSGGSRGRIGELFF. The CDR3 DNA is TGTGCCACCAGCGGAGGTTCGAGGGGGCGGATCGGGGAGCTGTTTTTT.

V and J are TRBV6-6 and TRBJ1-4; D perhaps matches TRBD1 (5 bases). The CDR3 is 12 amino acids. The V end was cut by 10 bases, the J end by 7 bases, with 13 bases between. Germline lookup yields CDR1 MNHNY and CDR2 SVGAGI (reference sequence). The DNA for the CDR3 is TGTGCCATCCGGGACGGGGTTGAAAAACTGTTTTTT. This sequence encodes CAIRDGVEKLFF.

This rearrangement joins TRBV7-2 to TRBJ2-7, with D possibly matching TRBD2 (6 bases). Trimming took off 8 bases at V and 2 bases at J, with 22 bases between the two ends. Germline V gene lookup returns CDR1 SGHTA and CDR2 FQGNSA. This CDR3 is 16 amino acids long. The CDR3 loop reads CASLESSASATYEQYF. The DNA of the CDR3 is TGTGCCAGCCTCGAGTCGTCGGCTAGCGCAACCTACGAGCAGTACTTC.

V is TRBV19 and J is TRBJ1-5; D is unresolved. The CDR3 totals 13 residues. Germline V CDR1 and CDR2: LNHDA, SQIVND (reference sequence). V was shortened by 3 bases and J by 3 bases, with 6 bases between the two germline ends. CDR3 DNA sequence: TGTGCCAGTAGTATCGGTGACAATCAGCCCCAGCATTTT. It translates to CASSIGDNQPQHF. Together with reference TRBV19 and TRBJ1-5, the CDR3 gives the full variable domain: DGGITQSPKYLFRKEGQNVTLSCEQNLNHDAMYWYRQDPGQGLRLIYYSQIVNDFQKGDIAEGYSVSREKKESFPLTVTSAQKNPTAFYLCASSIGDNQPQHFGDGTRLSIL.

V is TRBV6-2 or TRBV6-3 and J is TRBJ1-5, with a weak D call TRBD1 (6 bases). Trimming pared 6 bases from V and 0 bases from J, leaving 9 bases between. This CDR3 is 14 amino acids long. Germline CDR1 and CDR2: MNHEY and SVGEGT. The CDR3 reads CASSQTGSNQPQHF. The CDR3 DNA is TGTGCCAGCAGCCAGACAGGTAGCAATCAGCCCCAGCATTTT.

The rearrangement joins TRBV15 to TRBJ2-5; D is unclear. This CDR3 has 13 residues. With 0 bases removed from V and 5 bases from J, the gap between germline ends came to 7 bases. From germline, CDR1 is LNHNV and CDR2 YYDKDF (reference sequence). DNA of the CDR3: TGTGCCACCAGCAGAGATCATTGGGAGACCCAGTACTTC. It is translated as CATSRDHWETQYF. The full variable domain, completed using reference TRBV15 and TRBJ2-5, is DAMVIQNPRYQVTQFGKPVTLSCSQTLNHNVMYWYQQKSSQAPKLLFHYYDKDFNNEADTPDNFQSRRPNTSFCFLDIRSPGLGDTAMYLCATSRDHWETQYFGPGTRLLVL.

The V gene is TRBV5-8, the J gene TRBJ2-4; D is ambiguous. Looked up from germline, CDR1 is SGHTS and CDR2 is YDEGEE. The ends were cut back, 3 bases at V and 6 bases at J, with 7 bases in the middle. This CDR3 spans 12 amino acids. The CDR3 spells CASSWSRNIQYF. CDR3 bases: TGTGCCAGCAGCTGGTCGAGAAACATTCAGTACTTC.

The chain has TRBV25-1 and TRBJ1-1; tentative D call: TRBD1 (6 bases). The CDR3 spans 13 residues. With 3 bases removed from V and 4 bases from J, the gap between germline ends came to 9 bases. Per germline, CDR1 MGHDK and CDR2 SYGVNS. CDR3 sequence reads: CASSEGGFTEAFF. Here the CDR3 DNA reads TGTGCCAGCAGTGAGGGGGGCTTCACTGAAGCTTTCTTT.

V usage is TRBV5-6 and J usage is TRBJ1-3, with D perhaps matching TRBD1 (5 bases). Trimming shortened V by 4 bases and J by 3 bases, and 11 bases separated the two germline ends. The CDR3 covers 14 residues. Germline lookup yields CDR1 SGHDT and CDR2 YYEEEE. The CDR3 reads CASSAWGSGNTIYF. CDR3 DNA: TGTGCCAGCAGCGCCTGGGGCAGTGGAAACACCATATATTTT.

The J gene is TRBJ1-5, the V gene TRBV5-6, with TRBD1 matching over 7 bases. Unmatched junction bases numbered 8, after V lost 4 bases and J lost 1 base. The CDR3 loop spans 16 amino acids. Germline CDR1 SGHDT, CDR2 YYEEEE. The CDR3 bases are TGTGCCAGCAGCGCGAGGTGGGGACAGAGCAATCAGCCCCAGCATTTT. Amino acids: CASSARWGQSNQPQHF.

This chain joins TRBV7-9 and TRBJ2-1; D call uncertain. Germline V gene sequence: CDR1 SEHNR, CDR2 FQNEAQ (reference sequence). CDR3 size: 12 residues. V lost 1 base and J lost 13, with 11 bases in between. The CDR3 nucleotides read TGTGCCAGCAGCTTAGAGGGTATGGGACAGTTCTTC. Protein sequence: CASSLEGMGQFF.

CDR3 sequence reads: CASSSSGTGGTEAFF. The CDR3, as DNA: TGTGCCAGCAGCTCCTCCGGGACAGGGGGCACTGAAGCTTTCTTT. This rearrangement joins TRBV11-3 to TRBJ1-1; 11 bases are a match to TRBD1. This CDR3 region has 15 residues. Germline V gene lookup returns CDR1 SGHNT and CDR2 YENEEA. J was trimmed by 4 bases and V by 4 bases; bases with no gene match: 5.

CDR3 residues: CASSQSGRDGYTF. Here the CDR3 DNA reads TGTGCCAGCAGCCAAAGTGGCAGGGACGGCTACACCTTC. This rearrangement joins TRBV3-1 (or the pseudogene TRBV3-2) to TRBJ1-2; D perhaps matches TRBD1 (5 bases). Trimming shortened V by 2 bases and J by 8 bases, and 12 bases separated the two germline ends. Germline loops: CDR1 LGHDT, CDR2 YNNKEL (reference sequence). The CDR3 length is 13 residues.

This clone was seen a handful of times. The rearrangement uses TRBV2 and TRBJ1-6, with D perhaps TRBD1 (6 bases). The germline gives CDR1 SNHLY, CDR2 FYNNEI. The germline V and J ends were trimmed by 3 bases and 16 bases, with 16 bases remaining between them. The CDR3 is 13 amino acids. Here the CDR3 reads CASSDRRQAKLHF. DNA for the CDR3: TGTGCCAGCAGTGATCGCCGACAGGCCAAGCTCCACTTT.

This clone was seen just once. The chain couples TRBV12-3 or TRBV12-4 to TRBJ2-7; D is unresolved. The CDR3 runs to 12 residues. V dropped 6 bases and J dropped 5 bases, with 11 bases sitting between them. The CDR3 reads CASSSYRDEQYF. The CDR3 bases are TGTGCCAGCAGCAGCTACCGCGACGAGCAGTACTTC.

V gene TRBV7-8 combines with J gene TRBJ2-1; D might be TRBD2 (6 bases). This CDR3 contains 18 residues. Trimming shortened V by 3 bases and J by 4 bases, and 22 bases separated the two germline ends. Germline values: CDR1 SGHVS, CDR2 FQNEAQ. CDR3 loop: CASSFYYGTPKGYNEQFF. For the CDR3, the DNA is TGTGCCAGCAGCTTTTATTACGGGACTCCAAAGGGTTACAATGAGCAGTTCTTC.

V usage is TRBV9 and J usage is TRBJ2-5; D is possibly TRBD2 (5 bases). This CDR3 is 15 amino acids long. Germline CDR1 and CDR2: SGDLS and YYNGEE. V was shortened by 3 bases and J by 3 bases, with 15 bases between the two germline ends. CDR3: CASSALRTGEETQYF. CDR3 coding DNA: TGTGCCAGCAGCGCCCTTCGGACTGGAGAAGAGACCCAGTACTTC.

The V call is TRBV6-5, the J call TRBJ1-1, with D possibly matching TRBD1 (6 bases). This CDR3 is 16 amino acids long. Germline CDR1 and CDR2: MNHEY and SVGAGI. Between the trimmed V and J ends, which lost 2 bases and 0 bases, there was a span of 13 bases. Written as DNA, the CDR3 is TGTGCCAGCAGTTACCCAGGGGAAGGGGTGAACACTGAAGCTTTCTTT. It is translated as CASSYPGEGVNTEAFF.

This chain links TRBV6-5 with TRBJ2-7; 7 bases agree with TRBD2. V trimming: 6 bases; J trimming: 0 bases; junction bases outside the gene matches: 8. Germline V gives CDR1 MNHEY, CDR2 SVGAGI. This CDR3 contains 15 residues. The CDR3 nucleotides are TGTGCCAGCAGATCCCCCGGGGGGAACTCCTACGAGCAGTACTTC. This encodes CASRSPGGNSYEQYF.

This clone has just one count. The chain combines TRBV7-2 with TRBJ2-7, with 9 nucleotides matching TRBD2. Unmatched junction bases numbered 10, after V lost 4 bases and J lost 3 bases. Germline-derived CDR1 and CDR2 are SGHTA and FQGNSA. CDR3 length: 16 residues. The CDR3: CASSSPVSGSGYEQYF. Written as DNA, the CDR3 is TGTGCCAGCAGCTCCCCTGTTAGCGGGAGTGGCTACGAGCAGTACTTC.